What follows is one T cell receptor beta chain and its context. The germline V gene has CDR1 MGHRA and CDR2 YSYEKL. The CDR3 totals 16 residues. V trimming: 3 bases; J trimming: 3 bases; junction bases outside the gene matches: 9. This record comes from a study of blood T cell repertoires in COVID-19. Study summary: The samples span acute and convalescent COVID-19 from the United States, Italy and Spain. T cells, B-cell-depleted T cells, or PBMCs provided the cDNA or gDNA that served as material.

Study processing details: Using reference gene primer amplification, nucleated cell counts were estimated. Sequencing used immunoSEQ multiplex PCR; TCRdb keeps in-frame clones, though not all of them. V, J and clone size reflect that table, while D and trimming were determined from the DNA. The sample yields about 40,000 clones, more than 70% seen once. Sequenced input: peripheral blood. The sequence came from a human donor in a cohort sampled during active COVID-19. The genes are TRBV4-1 and TRBJ2-3; 7 nucleotides match TRBD2. The CDR3, as DNA: TGCGCCAGCAGCCAGATACCGGGACTAAGGACAGATACGCAGTATTTT. Its protein product is CASSQIPGLRTDTQYF.